This T cell receptor (beta chain) stems from a study of CD8 T cells in ankylosing spondylitis (dated by TCRdb to about 2017). Some background on the complete study: The study set out to find disease-linked TCR variants by profiling T cell receptor beta repertoires in ankylosing spondylitis patients and healthy donors. The whole study cohort included 95 to 130 healthy donors and 25 or so ankylosing spondylitis patients. Peripheral blood was sampled, and synovial fluid was additionally collected from ankylosing spondylitis patients. The research as a whole found: Some motif variants were previously reported in synovial fluid and blood of reactive arthritis patients, suggesting common disease-initiation mechanisms. A TCR beta motif made up of 7 to 9 highly homologous amino acid variants appeared to be characteristic of blood from ankylosing spondylitis patients. The disease-linked clones had a CD8+ phenotype and were found at relatively low frequencies in peripheral blood. According to the report, matched synovial fluid samples from ankylosing spondylitis patients were significantly enriched for the disease-linked clones.

Sequencer: Illumina HiSeq 2500. TCR beta libraries were prepared by quantitative 5'-RACE with molecular barcodes. As for the original processing: To identify disease-linked TCR variants, a new computational method was used, one built on a probabilistic model of VDJ rearrangement. TCRdb handled the public reads itself, with Q25 trimming in fastp and clone calling in MiXCR, and kept productive beta chains. Rows matching on CDR3 protein sequence are summarized as one entry with the most common DNA and genes. These V and J calls rely on TCRdb rather than the paper's analysis. Recorded for this sample are fewer than 750,000 distinct CDR3 sequences; under 20% of them occurred a single time. The ten largest clones represent roughly a fifth of the sample. The CDR3 runs 18 amino acids, cysteine and phenylalanine included. Kept here is only the CDR3 DNA, which spans 54 bases and is read in frame from base 1. V and J are trimmed by 5 bases and 0 bases, and the gene matches miss 11 bases of the junction. The germline V gene (reference sequence) specifies MNHEY as CDR1 and SMNVEV as CDR2.

Concerning this clonotype itself: It has no known antigen specificity. No much larger clone is present one base from it, and per-base qualities are unavailable.

The sample taken for sequencing was blood, either unsorted or a sorted T cell fraction (not recorded which). The chain uses TRBV27 and TRBJ1-3, and 9 junction bases match TRBD1. The sequence was collected from a male donor with ankylosing spondylitis. DNA sequence: TGTGCCAGCAGTCCCCGACGGGACAGGGTATTCTCTGGAAACACCATATATTTT. The encoded protein is CASSPRRDRVFSGNTIYF.